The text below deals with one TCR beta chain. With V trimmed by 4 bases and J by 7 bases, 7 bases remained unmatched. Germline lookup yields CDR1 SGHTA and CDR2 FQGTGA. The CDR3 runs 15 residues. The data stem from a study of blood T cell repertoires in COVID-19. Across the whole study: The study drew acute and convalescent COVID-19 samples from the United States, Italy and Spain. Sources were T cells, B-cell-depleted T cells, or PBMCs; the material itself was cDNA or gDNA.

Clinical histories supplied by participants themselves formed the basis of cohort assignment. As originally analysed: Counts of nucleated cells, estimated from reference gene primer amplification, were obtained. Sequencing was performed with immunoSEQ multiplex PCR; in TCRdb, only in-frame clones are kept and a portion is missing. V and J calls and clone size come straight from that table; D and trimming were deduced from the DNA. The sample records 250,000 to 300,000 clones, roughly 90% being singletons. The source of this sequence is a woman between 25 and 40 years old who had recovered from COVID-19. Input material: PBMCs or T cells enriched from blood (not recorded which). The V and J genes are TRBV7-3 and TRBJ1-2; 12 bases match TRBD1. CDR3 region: CASSSGTGGAGGYTF. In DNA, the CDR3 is TGTGCCAGCAGCTCCGGGACAGGGGGCGCAGGTGGCTACACCTTC.